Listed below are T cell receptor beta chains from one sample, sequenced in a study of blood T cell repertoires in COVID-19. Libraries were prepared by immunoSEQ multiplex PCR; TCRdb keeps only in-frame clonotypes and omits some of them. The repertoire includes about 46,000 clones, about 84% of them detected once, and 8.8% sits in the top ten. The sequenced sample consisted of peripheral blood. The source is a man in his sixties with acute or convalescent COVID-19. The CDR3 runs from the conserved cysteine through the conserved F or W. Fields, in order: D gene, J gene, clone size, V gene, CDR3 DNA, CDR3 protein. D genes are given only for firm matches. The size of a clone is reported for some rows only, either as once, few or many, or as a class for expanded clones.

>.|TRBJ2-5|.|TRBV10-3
TGTGCCATCAGTGCCCAGAGGACAGGAGGGCGGGAGACCCAGTACTTC
CAISAQRTGGRETQYF
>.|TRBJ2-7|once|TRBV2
TGTGCCAGCAGTGTTCGACAGTCCTCCTACGAGCAGTACTTC
CASSVRQSSYEQYF
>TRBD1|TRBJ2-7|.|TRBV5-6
TGTGCCAGCAGCGGAACGGGACAGGGCACCTACGAGCAGTACTTC
CASSGTGQGTYEQYF
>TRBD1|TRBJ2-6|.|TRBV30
TGTGCCTGGAAGAGGGGGCTTTTATCAGCTGGGGCCAACGTCCTGACTTTC
CAWKRGLLSAGANVLTF
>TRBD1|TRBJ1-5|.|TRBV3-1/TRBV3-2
TGTGCCAGCAGCCAATCACAGGGGCGGCTTCAGCCCCAGCATTTT
CASSQSQGRLQPQHF
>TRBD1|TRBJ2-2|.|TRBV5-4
TGTGCCAGCAGCTTGAACAAGGGGGCCGACACCGGGGAGCTGTTTTTT
CASSLNKGADTGELFF
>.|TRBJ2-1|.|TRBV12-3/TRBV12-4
TGTGCCAGCAGTTTAGGGCCGAATGAGCAGTTCTTC
CASSLGPNEQFF
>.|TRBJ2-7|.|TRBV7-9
TGTGCCAGCAGCTTAGTAGGAGAAATCTACGAGCAGTACTTC
CASSLVGEIYEQYF
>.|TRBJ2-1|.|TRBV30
TGTGCCTGGAGTGTAGGGAGCTCCTACAATGAGCAGTTCTTC
CAWSVGSSYNEQFF
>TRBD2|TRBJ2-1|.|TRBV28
TGTGCCAGCAGTTCACTTAGCGGGGGAGGGAATGAGCAGTTCTTC
CASSSLSGGGNEQFF
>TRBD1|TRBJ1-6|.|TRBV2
TGTGCCAGCGACAGGGGGCGAAGTTCACCCCTCCACTTT
CASDRGRSSPLHF
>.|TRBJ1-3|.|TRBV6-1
TGTGCCAGCAGTGAAACTAGTTGGACGGCCGGAAACACCATATATTTT
CASSETSWTAGNTIYF
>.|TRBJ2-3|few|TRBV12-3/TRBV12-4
TGTGCCAGCAGTCCTTTCAGTCCAGATACGCAGTATTTT
CASSPFSPDTQYF
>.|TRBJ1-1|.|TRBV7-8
TGTGCCAGCAGCCGTAACAGGGACACTGAAGCTTTCTTT
CASSRNRDTEAFF
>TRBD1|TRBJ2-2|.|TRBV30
TGTGCCTCCACCGGGACAGGGCCCGGGGAGCTGTTTTTT
CASTGTGPGELFF
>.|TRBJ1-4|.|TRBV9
TGTGCCAGCAGCGCCCCAGGGGATTCTACTAATGAAAAACTGTTTTTT
CASSAPGDSTNEKLFF
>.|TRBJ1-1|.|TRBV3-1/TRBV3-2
TGTGCCAGCAGCCAAGTGCAGGGTGAAGCTTTCTTT
CASSQVQGEAFF
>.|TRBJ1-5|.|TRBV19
TGTGCCAGTAGTGGGGCCTGGAATCAGCCCCAGCATTTT
CASSGAWNQPQHF
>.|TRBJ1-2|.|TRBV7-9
TGTGCCAGCAGCCCCGGGACAAGTAACTATGGCTACACCTTC
CASSPGTSNYGYTF
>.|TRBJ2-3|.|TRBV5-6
TGTGCCAGCAGCTTGGGGGTCGGGGTAGTTCTCTTAGCGCAGTATTTT
CASSLGVGVVLLAQYF
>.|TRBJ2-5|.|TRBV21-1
TGTGCCAGCATAACTATACTGTCGGGTGAGACCCAGTACTTC
CASITILSGETQYF
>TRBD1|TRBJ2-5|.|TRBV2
TGTGCCAGCAGCGGGGACAGGGTCCTCCAAGAGACCCAGTACTTC
CASSGDRVLQETQYF
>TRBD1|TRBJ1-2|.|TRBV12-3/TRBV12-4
TGTGCCAGCAGTTTAGCCCGGACAGGGGGCTACACCTTC
CASSLARTGGYTF
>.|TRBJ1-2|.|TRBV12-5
TGTGCTAGTGGTTTGAGCGATGGCTACACCTTC
CASGLSDGYTF
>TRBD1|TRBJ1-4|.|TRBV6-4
TGTGCCAGCAGTGACTCGGGACAGGGGAATGAAAAACTGTTTTTT
CASSDSGQGNEKLFF
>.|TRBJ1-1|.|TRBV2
TGTGCCAGCACTAGCAGGGAGGGTAGAACTGAAGCTTTCTTT
CASTSREGRTEAFF
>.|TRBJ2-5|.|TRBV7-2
TGTGCCAGCAGCCCCGGGGGAGAAGAGACCCAGTACTTC
CASSPGGEETQYF
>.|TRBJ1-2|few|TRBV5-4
TGTGCCAGCAGCCCTTACAGGGCGGACTATGGCTACACCTTC
CASSPYRADYGYTF
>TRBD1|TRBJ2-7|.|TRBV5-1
TGCGCCAGCAGCTCACATCGACAGGGAAAGGGCTACGAGCAGTACTTC
CASSSHRQGKGYEQYF
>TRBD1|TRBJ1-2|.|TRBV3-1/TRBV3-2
TGTGCCAGCAGCCAAGTCGCGACAGGGGGCTTTGGCTACACCTTC
CASSQVATGGFGYTF
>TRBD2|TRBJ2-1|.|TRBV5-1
TGCGCCAGCAGCTCAGCGGGGGTGAATGTGGGAAATGAGCAGTTCTTC
CASSSAGVNVGNEQFF
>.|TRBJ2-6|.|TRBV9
TGTGCCAGCAGCCAGGAGGGACCCCAAACCTCTGGGGCCAACGTCCTGACTTTC
CASSQEGPQTSGANVLTF
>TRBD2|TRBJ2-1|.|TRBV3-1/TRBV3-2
TGTGCCAGCAGCCCGGGACTAGCGTTGAGGGGTGAGCAGTTCTTC
CASSPGLALRGEQFF
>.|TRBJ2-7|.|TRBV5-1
TGCGCCAGCAGCTTGCAGGGGCGACGGGACGAGCAGTACTTC
CASSLQGRRDEQYF
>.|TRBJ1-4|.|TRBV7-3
TGTGCCAGCAGCTTAGGACAGCTTACTAATGAAAAACTGTTTTTT
CASSLGQLTNEKLFF
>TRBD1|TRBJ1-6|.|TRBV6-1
TGTGCCAGCAGTGAGCACAGGGGGCCTTCACCCCTCCACTTT
CASSEHRGPSPLHF
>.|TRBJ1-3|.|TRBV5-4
TGTGCCAGCAGCTTGTCTCTTGGAAACACCATATATTTT
CASSLSLGNTIYF
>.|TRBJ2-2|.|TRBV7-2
TGTGCCAGCAGCCCCTCGACAGGGAACACCGGGGAGCTGTTTTTT
CASSPSTGNTGELFF
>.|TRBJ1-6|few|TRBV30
TGTGCCTGGAGTACGGGTATGGATTCACCCCTCCACTTT
CAWSTGMDSPLHF
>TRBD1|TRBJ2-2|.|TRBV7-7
TGTGCTAGCAGCTCAGGGGGCGGGGAGCTGTTTTTT
CASSSGGGELFF
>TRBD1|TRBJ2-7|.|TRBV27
TGTGCCAGCAGAAGACAGGGGAATACCTACGAGCAGTACTTC
CASRRQGNTYEQYF
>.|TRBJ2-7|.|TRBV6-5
TGTGCCAGCAGTTCGTCTTCAGGGGTTTCCTACGAGCAGTACTTC
CASSSSSGVSYEQYF
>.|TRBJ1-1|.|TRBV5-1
TGCGCCAGCAGCTTGAAACCGCGGGGAGAGATGAACACTGAAGCTTTCTTT
CASSLKPRGEMNTEAFF
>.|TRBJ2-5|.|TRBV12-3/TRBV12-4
TGTGCCAGCAGCTTCGACGGGGAGACCCAGTACTTC
CASSFDGETQYF
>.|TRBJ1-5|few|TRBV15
TGTGCCACCAGCAGAGATCTAGGTTCCAATCAGCCCCAGCATTTT
CATSRDLGSNQPQHF